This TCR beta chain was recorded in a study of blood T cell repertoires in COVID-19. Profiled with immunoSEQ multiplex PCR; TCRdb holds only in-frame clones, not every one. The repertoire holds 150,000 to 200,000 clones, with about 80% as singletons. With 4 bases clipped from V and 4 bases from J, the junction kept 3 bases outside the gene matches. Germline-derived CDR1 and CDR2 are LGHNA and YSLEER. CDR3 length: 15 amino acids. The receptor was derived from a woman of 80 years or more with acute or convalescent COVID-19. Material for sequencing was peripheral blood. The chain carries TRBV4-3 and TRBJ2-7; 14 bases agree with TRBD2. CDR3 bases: TGCGCCAGCAGCCTCGGGACTAGCGGGAGTTACGAGCAGTACTTC. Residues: CASSLGTSGSYEQYF.